Sequencing of this T cell receptor (beta chain) was carried out in a study of T-cell memory formation after mild COVID-19. Broader study findings: Confirmation of SARS-CoV-2 specificity was lacking for second-wave clones peaking day 37.

TCR alpha and TCR beta cDNA libraries carrying sample barcodes and UMIs were produced by 5'RACE using constant-segment primers. TCRdb fed the 5' RACE reads into MiXCR, producing one record per CDR3 protein. The data show about 270,000 distinct CDR3 sequences, with around 15% seen just once and roughly 25% held by the top ten. This clonotype was seen ten or more times. Its antigen is as yet unknown. V lost 5 bases and J lost 3; bases outside the gene matches: 10. CDR1 SGHRS and CDR2 YFSETQ come from the germline V gene. The CDR3 consists of 15 residues. The chain uses TRBV5-1 and TRBJ2-5; TRBD1 agrees at 7 bases. The receptor was derived from a young man who had mild COVID-19 (a few samples of this study predate the infection). Cell type and time point are not known. Sequences were obtained from PBMCs or a T cell subset sorted from them (not recorded which). The CDR3 region has the DNA TGCGCCAGCAGTCCGACAGGGCGAGGGGAAGAGACCCAGTACTTC. This translates into CASSPTGRGEETQYF.